A single sample gave rise to the 15 T cell receptor beta chains below, sequenced in a study of technical replicates of blood from a few donors. The assay was immunoSEQ multiplex PCR, and TCRdb's table has in-frame clones only and misses some. In the table there are 70,000 to 85,000 clones, around 97% of which are singletons. Sequences were obtained from T cells isolated from PBMCs. These receptors came from a human donor in good health.

J is TRBJ1-2 and V is TRBV6-5, with 7 bases lining up with TRBD1. Trimming removed 4 bases from V and 3 bases from J; junction bases left unmatched: 8. This CDR3 comprises 15 residues. Germline V CDR1 and CDR2: MNHEY, SVGAGI. The CDR3 region has the DNA TGTGCCAGCAGTTCGCCGGGACAGACCGACTATGGCTACACCTTC. It yields the protein CASSSPGQTDYGYTF.

V and J are TRBV29-1 and TRBJ2-1; TRBD1 aligns across 7 bases. CDR1 is SQVTM, CDR2 ANQGSEA, per germline. The trim removed 2 bases at V and 7 bases at J, leaving 2 bases unmatched. The CDR3 runs to 12 residues. CDR3 in DNA: TGCAGCGTTGAACGGGACAGAAATGAGCAGTTCTTC. Translated: CSVERDRNEQFF.

This chain connects TRBV29-1 to TRBJ1-1; D is uncertain. CDR3 length: 13 residues. Germline assignment: CDR1 SQVTM and CDR2 ANQGSEA. Trimming took 5 bases from V and 1 from J, leaving 11 bases between them. In nucleotides, the CDR3 is TGCAGCGTTAGTGACGCAGGGAACACTGAAGCTTTCTTT. It is translated as CSVSDAGNTEAFF.

The chain joins TRBV6-5 to TRBJ2-1, with TRBD2 as a possible D gene (6 bases). V was shortened by 6 bases and J by 6 bases, with 9 bases between the two germline ends. From germline, CDR1 is MNHEY and CDR2 SVGAGI. The CDR3 totals 12 residues. The CDR3 DNA reads as TGTGCCAGCAGCCCGGAGGGCAATGAGCAGTTCTTC. The encoded protein is CASSPEGNEQFF.

This sequence joins TRBV29-1 and TRBJ2-3; 8 bases fit TRBD2. Germline V gene lookup returns CDR1 SQVTM and CDR2 ANQGSEA. V lost 7 bases to trimming and J lost 2 bases; unmatched junction nucleotides: 8. CDR3 length: 14 residues. The CDR3 sequence: CSANGGALTDTQYF. DNA of the CDR3: TGCAGCGCCAACGGGGGGGCCCTCACAGATACGCAGTATTTT.

This rearrangement joins TRBV4-1 to TRBJ1-6; perhaps TRBD1 as D (6 bases). Per the germline V gene, CDR1 is MGHRA and CDR2 is YSYEKL. The ends were cut back, 4 bases at V and 5 bases at J, with 12 bases in the middle. The CDR3 length is 15 residues. In nucleotides, the CDR3 is TGCGCCAGCAGCCCCGGGACACTCGATAATTCACCCCTCCACTTT. This sequence encodes CASSPGTLDNSPLHF.

V is TRBV7-9 and J is TRBJ1-1; 8 positions agree with TRBD1. The V gene end was trimmed by 6 bases and the J gene end by 0 bases; junction bases not matched to a gene: 6. The CDR3 runs 15 residues. CDR1 and CDR2 (germline): SEHNR, FQNEAQ (reference sequence). This chain's CDR3 is CASRPGQGMNTEAFF. The CDR3 DNA reads as TGTGCCAGCAGACCTGGACAGGGTATGAACACTGAAGCTTTCTTT.

This chain joins TRBV4-1 and TRBJ2-3; TRBD2 agrees at 8 bases. Germline CDR1 and CDR2: MGHRA and YSYEKL. J gave up 4 bases and V 1 base, and 4 bases lay outside the gene matches. The CDR3 length is 15 residues. The CDR3 DNA is TGCGCCAGCAGCCAAGTGGGACTAGGCGCAGATACGCAGTATTTT. Translation: CASSQVGLGADTQYF.

The chain employs TRBV20-1 and TRBJ2-3; 12 nucleotides align to TRBD2. The germline CDR1 and CDR2 sequences are DFQATT and SNEGSKA (reference sequence). The CDR3 contains 11 residues. The junction had 6 bases not matched to a gene; V was cut back by 7 bases and J by 13 bases. In DNA, the CDR3 is TGCAGTGTGACTAGCGGGAGTCGGGAGTATTTT. This encodes CSVTSGSREYF.

The chain recombines TRBV28 with TRBJ2-7; maybe TRBD2 (6 bases). The CDR3 sequence is 17 residues long. V was shortened by 4 bases and J by 3 bases, with 22 bases between the two germline ends. Germline V gene data show CDR1 as MDHEN and CDR2 as SYDVKM. CDR3 in amino acids: CASSYPLQGTGDYEQYF. In DNA form, the CDR3 reads TGTGCCAGCAGTTACCCCCTTCAAGGCACGGGGGACTACGAGCAGTACTTC.

V is TRBV19 and J is TRBJ2-5; D gene uncertain. Germline V CDR1 and CDR2: LNHDA, SQIVND (reference sequence). V lost 7 bases and J lost 3, with 9 bases in between. The CDR3 extends over 12 amino acids. The CDR3 sequence: CASMGFEETQYF. Here the CDR3 DNA reads TGTGCCAGTATGGGCTTCGAAGAGACCCAGTACTTC.

The chain combines TRBV5-1 with TRBJ2-3; 9 nucleotides line up with TRBD2. CDR1 and CDR2 (germline): SGHRS, YFSETQ. Germline trimming cut 1 base from V and 4 bases from J; bases unmatched to any gene: 7. This CDR3 comprises 16 residues. The CDR3 spells CASSLRLAEKSDTQYF. The DNA of the CDR3 is TGCGCCAGCAGCTTGAGACTAGCGGAGAAGTCAGATACGCAGTATTTT.

The V call is TRBV18, the J call TRBJ1-2, with D tentatively TRBD1 (6 bases). Germline CDR1 and CDR2: KGHSH and LQKENI. V was pared by 0 bases and J by 7 bases, with 12 bases between. The CDR3 consists of 14 residues. DNA of the CDR3: TGTGCCAGCTCACCACCGGGGGGGGCCCTTGGCTACACCTTC. Encoded protein: CASSPPGGALGYTF.

The chain recombines TRBV5-4 with TRBJ2-2; 7 bases align to TRBD2. Germline CDR1 reads SGHNT; CDR2 reads YYREEE (reference sequence). V trimming: 0 bases; J trimming: 7 bases; junction bases outside the gene matches: 12. The CDR3 sequence is 17 residues long. CDR3: CASSLVGASGEGGELFF. The CDR3 nucleotides are TGTGCCAGCAGCTTGGTGGGTGCCAGCGGGGAAGGCGGGGAGCTGTTTTTT. Using reference TRBV5-4 and TRBJ2-2 for the parts outside the CDR3, the full variable domain is ETGVTQSPTHLIKTRGQQVTLRCSSQSGHNTVSWYQQALGQGPQFIFQYYREEENGRGNFPPRFSGLQFPNYSSELNVNALELDDSALYLCASSLVGASGEGGELFFGEGSRLTVL.

The CDR3 nucleotides are TGTGCCTGGAAGGGGGTACGAGGCGAGCAGTACTTC. Encoded protein: CAWKGVRGEQYF. The chain joins TRBV30 to TRBJ2-7; perhaps TRBD1 as D (6 bases). V was cut by 4 bases and J by 6 bases, with 13 bases left in between. There are 12 residues in the CDR3. Germline assignment: CDR1 GTSNPN and CDR2 SVGIG (reference sequence). The full variable domain, its missing parts supplied by reference TRBV30 and TRBJ2-7, is SQTIHQWPATLVQPVGSPLSLECTVEGTSNPNLYWYRQAAGRGLQLLFYSVGIGQISSEVPQNLSASRPQDRQFILSSKKLLLSDSGFYLCAWKGVRGEQYFGPGTRLTVT.